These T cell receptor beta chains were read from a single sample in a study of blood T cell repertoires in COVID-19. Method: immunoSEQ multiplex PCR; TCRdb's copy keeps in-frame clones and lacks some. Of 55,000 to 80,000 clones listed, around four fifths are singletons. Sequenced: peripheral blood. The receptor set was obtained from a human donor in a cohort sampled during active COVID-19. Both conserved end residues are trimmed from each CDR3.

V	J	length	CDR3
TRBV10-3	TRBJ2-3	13	AISRTSGGTDTQY
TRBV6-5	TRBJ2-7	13	ASSPRQRGSYEQY
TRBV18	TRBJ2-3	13	ASSPQWQGGDTQY
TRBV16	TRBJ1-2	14	ASSPPPGQIYYGYT
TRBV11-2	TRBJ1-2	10	ASSLGGSDDT
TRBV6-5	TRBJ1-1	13	ASSRRRQGYTEAF
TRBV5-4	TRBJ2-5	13	ASSLLFRKQETQY
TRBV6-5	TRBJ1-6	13	ASKNVGGYNSPLH
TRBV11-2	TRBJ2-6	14	ASSPRIESGANVLT
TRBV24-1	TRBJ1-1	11	ATSSFPNTEAF
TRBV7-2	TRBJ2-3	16	ASSAGLAGGWVSDTQY
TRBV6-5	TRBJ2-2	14	ASSYSKGVSTGELF
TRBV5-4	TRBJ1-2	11	ASSLRQGPGYT
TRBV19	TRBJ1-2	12	ASSTRGNSYGYT
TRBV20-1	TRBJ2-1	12	SASGSDLDNEQF
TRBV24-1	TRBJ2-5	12	ATSDQGARKTQY
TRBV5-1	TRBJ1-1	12	ASRWDNSNTEAF
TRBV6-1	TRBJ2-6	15	ASSAPGQGFGANVLT
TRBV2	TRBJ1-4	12	ASSPDRGREKLF
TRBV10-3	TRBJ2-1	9	AISENLVAI
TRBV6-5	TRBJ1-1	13	ASSYDWGVNTEAF
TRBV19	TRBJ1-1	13	ASTAWLGGDTEAF
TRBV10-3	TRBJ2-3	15	AISEQQGPVATDTQY
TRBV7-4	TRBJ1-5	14	ASSFRGTVGYQPQH
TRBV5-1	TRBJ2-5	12	ASSPSGAQETQY
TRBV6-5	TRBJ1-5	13	ASSSTGTGGDPQH
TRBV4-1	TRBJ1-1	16	ASSQDSIRTTGNTEAF
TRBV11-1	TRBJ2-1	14	ASSLEGLAGEGEQF
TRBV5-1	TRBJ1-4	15	ASSLELFRGSGEKLF
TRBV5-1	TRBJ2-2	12	ASSLLANTGELF
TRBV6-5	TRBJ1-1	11	ASSYNQGAVAF
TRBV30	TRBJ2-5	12	AWNLDRDGETQY
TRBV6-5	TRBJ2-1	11	ANSRQFSDEQF
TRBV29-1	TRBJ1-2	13	SVEDRTRAVYGYT
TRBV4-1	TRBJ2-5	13	ASRPRGIAGETQY
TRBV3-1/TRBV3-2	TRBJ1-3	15	ASSQDAQDRGRNTIY
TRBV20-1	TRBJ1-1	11	SASTHRDAEAF
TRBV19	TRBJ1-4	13	ASSSPSVTNEKLF
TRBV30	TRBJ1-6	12	AWRARQGSTPLH
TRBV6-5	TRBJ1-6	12	ASSPQTNKSPLH
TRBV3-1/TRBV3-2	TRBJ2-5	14	ASSPHPGGGQETQY
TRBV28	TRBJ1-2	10	ASSLVNYGYT